What follows is one T cell receptor (beta chain) and its context. This clone was counted once. This clone's antigen is unknown. No qualities accompany the bases; no much larger clone lies one base away. The data derive from a study of T cells in narcolepsy (dated by TCRdb to about 2018). For context, the study as a whole: Patients with narcolepsy type 1 or type 2 (NT1, NT2) and healthy control donors were enrolled in the study. Autoreactive T cells targeting hypocretin neuron self-antigens (hypocretin, TRIB2) were sought in narcolepsy patients, and TCR Vbeta sequencing was used to track clonotypes in blood and CSF.

Libraries were built with the immunoSEQ multiplex PCR assay. TCRdb mirrors the immuneACCESS table, restricted to in-frame sequences. Some clones are absent from its copies; in checked studies, under half trace to an unresolved V gene, and the reason for the others is unknown. The table for this sample lists about 31,000 clones; roughly 78% of them were counted only once. Clones ranked in the top ten supply roughly 1.2% of the sample. Inclusive of the bounding cysteine and phenylalanine, the CDR3 is 14 residues long. Just CDR3 DNA is preserved here, 42 bases in frame from base 1. The germline V gene provides CDR1 MNHEY and CDR2 SVGAGI. V and J are truncated by 4 bases and 2 bases respectively, leaving an intervening sequence of 10 bases. Overall study outcomes, separate from this receptor: Patients and controls had similar numbers of sequenced blood memory CD4+ clonotypes, with averages of approximately 40,000 in patients and some 33,000 in controls. No sequences matching autoreactive T cell clones were contained in some blood memory CD4+ repertoires from patients and controls. According to the report, autoreactive clonotypes were detected serially in the blood of the same patients and of different patients, but not in healthy controls. In plots comparing CSF and blood CD4+ T cell clonotypes from the same patient, HCRT-specific and TRIB2-specific autoreactive clonotypes were highlighted.

For TCR Vbeta sequencing, memory CD4+ T cells were sorted ex vivo from the peripheral blood of both healthy controls and narcolepsy patients. The sample comprised CD45RA- memory CD4+ T cells from PBMCs. The cell subset or site label, as the study defines it: memory T cells sorted ex vivo from peripheral blood. Recombination linked TRBV6-5 to TRBJ2-3; the D gene is perhaps TRBD1 or TRBD2, each of them matching over 5 bases. This TCR came from a human donor with narcolepsy. The CDR3 loop reads CASSSRGATDTQYF. The sequenced DNA is TGTGCCAGCAGTTCGAGGGGAGCCACAGATACGCAGTATTTT.